These 10 T cell receptor beta chains came from one sample sequenced in a study of T-cell reconstitution after alpha-beta-depleted transplantation in children. As it was prepared, the TCRbeta library received unique molecular identifiers. A single record per CDR3 protein comes from TCRdb applying MiXCR to the PCR reads. The data show 490,000 or so distinct CDR3 sequences, around 12% seen once. Sample: PBMCs from the stem cell graft donor, taken from the stem cell graft. Receptor source: a human donor who donated a stem cell graft to a child with combined immunodeficiency.

The rearrangement joins TRBV6-2 or TRBV6-3 to TRBJ1-5; 8 bases fit TRBD1. CDR1 and CDR2 from the germline V gene are MNHEY and SVGEGT. Trimming cost V 6 bases and J 5 bases; bases outside gene matches: 12. The CDR3 has 16 residues. This CDR3 reads CASSLRTGRVHQPQHF. The CDR3 nucleotides are TGTGCCAGCAGCCTCCGGACAGGGAGGGTTCATCAGCCCCAGCATTTT.

This clonotype was found many times. This sequence joins TRBV29-1 and TRBJ2-1, with a weak D call TRBD2 (6 bases). With 3 bases removed from V and 7 bases from J, the gap between germline ends came to 19 bases. Germline CDR1 SQVTM, CDR2 ANQGSEA. This CDR3 is built from 15 residues. The CDR3 is CSVEDYGGSENEQFF. Here the CDR3 DNA reads TGCAGCGTTGAGGACTATGGGGGTAGCGAAAATGAGCAGTTCTTC.

In its sample, this clonotype was seen a few times. The chain carries TRBV12-3 or TRBV12-4 and TRBJ1-4; no clear D gene. CDR3 length: 17 amino acids. Trimming left V 5 bases short and J 7 bases short, with 23 bases between. The CDR3 DNA sequence: TGTGCCAGCAGTGCTTCGCGTTCCGGGATCATGGGTGAAAAACTGTTTTTT. Translating gives CASSASRSGIMGEKLFF.

The chain joins TRBV9 to TRBJ2-7; D may be TRBD1 (5 bases). Trimming removed 0 bases from V and 0 bases from J, with 7 bases in between. The length of the CDR3 is 14 residues. Germline CDR1 reads SGDLS; CDR2 reads YYNGEE. The CDR3 DNA is TGTGCCAGCAGCGTAGATCAGGGCTCCTACGAGCAGTACTTC. It specifies CASSVDQGSYEQYF.

Many counts were recorded for this clonotype. This chain links TRBV20-1 with TRBJ2-7; a weak D match, TRBD2 (5 bases). This CDR3 comprises 14 residues. V lost 6 bases and J lost 2, with 17 bases in between. Germline V gene data show CDR1 as DFQATT and CDR2 as SNEGSKA (reference sequence). CDR3 in amino acids: CSAQARGPPYEQYF. Written as DNA, the CDR3 is TGCAGTGCCCAGGCCCGGGGTCCTCCCTACGAGCAGTACTTC.

The chain is built from TRBV7-2 and TRBJ2-1, with D perhaps matching TRBD1 or TRBD2 (5 bases each). Germline V gene sequence: CDR1 SGHTA, CDR2 FQGNSA. The CDR3 runs to 19 residues. V was pared by 0 bases and J by 4 bases, with 22 bases between. The CDR3 spells CASSLASPRASGTYNEQFF. In nucleotides, the CDR3 is TGTGCCAGCAGCTTAGCGAGCCCCAGAGCCTCGGGGACGTACAATGAGCAGTTCTTC. The complete variable domain, with remaining parts taken from reference TRBV7-2 and TRBJ2-1, reads GAGVSQSPSNKVTEKGKDVELRCDPISGHTALYWYRQSLGQGLEFLIYFQGNSAPDKSGLPSDRFSAERTGGSVSTLTIQRTQQEDSAVYLCASSLASPRASGTYNEQFFGPGTRLTVL.

This clonotype was detected only a few times. V and J are TRBV6-1 and TRBJ2-3; 9 bases agree with TRBD1. The CDR3 sequence is 17 residues long. With 4 bases clipped from V and 6 bases from J, the junction kept 14 bases outside the gene matches. Germline CDR1 reads MNHNS; CDR2 reads SASEGT. DNA for the CDR3: TGTGCCAGCAGTGCGACCCGACAGGGGGTTAGATTGGATACGCAGTATTTT. It translates to CASSATRQGVRLDTQYF.

This clonotype was seen only a few times. The chain employs TRBV20-1 and TRBJ1-2, with D uncertain. Between the trimmed V and J ends, which lost 0 bases and 0 bases, there was a span of 23 bases. Germline CDR1 and CDR2: DFQATT and SNEGSKA (reference sequence). The CDR3 length is 19 residues. The CDR3 sequence: CSARDSDVGGGSTNYGYTF. The CDR3 region has the DNA TGCAGTGCTAGAGATTCTGATGTGGGTGGTGGCAGTACTAACTATGGCTACACCTTC.

This clonotype was seen more than once but under ten times. The chain employs TRBV3-1 and TRBJ2-7; no clear D. Germline V gene lookup returns CDR1 LGHDT and CDR2 YNNKEL (reference sequence). Trimming removed 1 base from V and 3 bases from J, with 7 bases in between. The CDR3 consists of 13 residues. The CDR3 protein is CASSQGWGYEQYF. The CDR3 DNA is TGTGCCAGCAGCCAAGGGTGGGGCTACGAGCAGTACTTC.

This clonotype was picked up many times. The chain joins TRBV7-9 to TRBJ2-1, with TRBD2 matching over 7 bases. This CDR3 is 12 amino acids long. Trimming took 5 bases from V and 9 from J; bases not matched to a gene: 4. Germline V gene sequence: CDR1 SEHNR, CDR2 FQNEAQ (reference sequence). The CDR3 sequence: CASSRLASEQFF. CDR3 DNA: TGTGCCAGCAGCCGACTAGCTAGTGAGCAGTTCTTC.